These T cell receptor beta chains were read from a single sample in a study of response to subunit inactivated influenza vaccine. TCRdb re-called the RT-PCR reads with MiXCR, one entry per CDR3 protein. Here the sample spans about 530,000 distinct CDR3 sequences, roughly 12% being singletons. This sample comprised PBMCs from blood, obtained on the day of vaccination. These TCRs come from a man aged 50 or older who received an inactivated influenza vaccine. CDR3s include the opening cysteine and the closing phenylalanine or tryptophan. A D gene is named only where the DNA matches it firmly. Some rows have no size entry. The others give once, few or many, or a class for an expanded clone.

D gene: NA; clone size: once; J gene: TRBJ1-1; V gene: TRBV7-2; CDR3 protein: CASSPGGLEAFF; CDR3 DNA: TGTGCCAGCAGCCCCGGCGGCCTTGAAGCTTTCTTT
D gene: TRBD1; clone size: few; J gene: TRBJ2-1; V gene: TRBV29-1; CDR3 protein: CSVASWTGRREFF; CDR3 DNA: TGCAGCGTTGCCAGTTGGACAGGGAGGAGGGAGTTCTTC
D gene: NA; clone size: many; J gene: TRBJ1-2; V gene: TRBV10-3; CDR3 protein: CAISESTGLGYTF; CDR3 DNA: TGTGCCATCAGTGAGTCTACAGGGCTAGGCTACACCTTC
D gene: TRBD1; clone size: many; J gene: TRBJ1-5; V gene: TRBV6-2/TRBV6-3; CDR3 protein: CASRKGTVSNQPQHF; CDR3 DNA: TGTGCCAGCAGAAAAGGGACAGTTAGCAATCAGCCCCAGCATTTT
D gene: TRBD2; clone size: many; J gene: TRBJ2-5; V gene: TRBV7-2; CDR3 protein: CASSRYQTSGQETQYF; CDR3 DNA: TGTGCCAGCAGCCGATACCAGACTAGCGGACAAGAGACCCAGTACTTC
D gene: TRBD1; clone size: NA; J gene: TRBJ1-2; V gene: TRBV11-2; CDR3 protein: CASSLASLLRQGEGYTF; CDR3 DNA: TGTGCCAGCAGCTTAGCTTCGCTCCTCCGACAGGGAGAGGGCTACACCTTC
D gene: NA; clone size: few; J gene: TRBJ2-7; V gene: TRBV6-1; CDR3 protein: CASINPGGLYEQYF; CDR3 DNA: TGTGCCAGCATAAATCCCGGGGGCCTCTACGAGCAGTACTTC
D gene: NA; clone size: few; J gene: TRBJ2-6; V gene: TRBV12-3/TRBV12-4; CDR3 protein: CASTPSLGRSGANVLTF; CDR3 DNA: TGTGCCAGCACCCCATCCTTGGGGAGGTCTGGGGCCAACGTCCTGACTTTC
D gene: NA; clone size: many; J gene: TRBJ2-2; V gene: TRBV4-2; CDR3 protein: CASSQHTNTGELFF; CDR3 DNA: TGTGCCAGCAGCCAGCACACGAACACCGGGGAGCTGTTTTTT
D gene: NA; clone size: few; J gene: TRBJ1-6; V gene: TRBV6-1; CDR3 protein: CASRIKQGSPLHF; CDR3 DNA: TGTGCCAGCAGGATTAAACAGGGATCACCCCTCCACTTT
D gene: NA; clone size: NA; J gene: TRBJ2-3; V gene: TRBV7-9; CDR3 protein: CASRGLWVLSDTQYF; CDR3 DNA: TGTGCCAGCAGGGGACTTTGGGTACTCTCAGATACGCAGTATTTT
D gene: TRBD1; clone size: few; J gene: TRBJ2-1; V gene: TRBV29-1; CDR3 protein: CSVELPQGTGGNEQFF; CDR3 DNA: TGCAGCGTTGAACTTCCCCAGGGGACAGGGGGCAATGAGCAGTTCTTC
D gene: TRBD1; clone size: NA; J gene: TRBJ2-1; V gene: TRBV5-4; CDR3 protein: CASSRQGALNEQFF; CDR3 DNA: TGTGCCAGCAGCCGACAGGGGGCGTTGAATGAGCAGTTCTTC
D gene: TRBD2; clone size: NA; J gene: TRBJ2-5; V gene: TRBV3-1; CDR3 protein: CASSQGLAGGPQRRETQYF; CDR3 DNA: TGTGCCAGCAGCCAAGGATTAGCGGGAGGCCCACAACGAAGGGAGACCCAGTACTTC
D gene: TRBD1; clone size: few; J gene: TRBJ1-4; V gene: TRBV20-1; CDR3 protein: CSAGRDSGFEKLFF; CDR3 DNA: TGCAGTGCAGGCCGGGACAGTGGGTTTGAAAAACTGTTTTTT
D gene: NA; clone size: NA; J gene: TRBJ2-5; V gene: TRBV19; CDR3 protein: CASSIAVREETQYF; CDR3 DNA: TGTGCCAGTAGCATCGCGGTCAGAGAAGAGACCCAGTACTTC
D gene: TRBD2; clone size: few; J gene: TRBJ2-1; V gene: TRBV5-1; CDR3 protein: CASESSGSSYNEQFF; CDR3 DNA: TGCGCCAGCGAGTCTAGCGGGAGCTCCTACAATGAGCAGTTCTTC
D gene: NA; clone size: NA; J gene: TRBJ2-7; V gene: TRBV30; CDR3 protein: CAWSVSTGRYEQYF; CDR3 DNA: TGTGCCTGGAGTGTATCAACGGGCAGATACGAGCAGTACTTC
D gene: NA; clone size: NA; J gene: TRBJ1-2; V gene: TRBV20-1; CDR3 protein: CSAHQGHYGYTF; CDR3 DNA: TGCAGTGCCCATCAGGGTCACTATGGCTACACCTTC
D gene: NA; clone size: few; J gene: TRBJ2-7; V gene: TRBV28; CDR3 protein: CASSLHRIYEQYF; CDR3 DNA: TGTGCCAGCAGTTTGCATAGGATTTACGAGCAGTACTTC
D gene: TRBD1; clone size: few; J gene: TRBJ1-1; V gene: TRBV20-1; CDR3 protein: CSAPGQGPNTEAFF; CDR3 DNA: TGCAGTGCTCCGGGACAGGGACCGAACACTGAAGCTTTCTTT
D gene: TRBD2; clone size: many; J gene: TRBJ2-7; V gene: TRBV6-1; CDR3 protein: CASSMRSSGRAWYEQYF; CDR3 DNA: TGTGCCAGCAGCATGAGGTCTAGCGGGAGGGCCTGGTACGAGCAGTACTTC
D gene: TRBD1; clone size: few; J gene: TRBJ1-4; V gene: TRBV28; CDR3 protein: CASKGTVSEKLFF; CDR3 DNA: TGTGCCAGCAAGGGGACAGTCAGCGAAAAACTGTTTTTT
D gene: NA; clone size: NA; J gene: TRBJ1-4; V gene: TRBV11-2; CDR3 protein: CASSLGSLNEKLFF; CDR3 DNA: TGTGCCAGCAGCTTAGGCAGCCTCAATGAAAAACTGTTTTTT
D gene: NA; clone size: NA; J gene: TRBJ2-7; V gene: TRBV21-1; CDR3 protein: CASTTYRGVSEQYF; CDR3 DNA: TGTGCCAGCACCACGTACAGGGGGGTAAGCGAGCAGTACTTC
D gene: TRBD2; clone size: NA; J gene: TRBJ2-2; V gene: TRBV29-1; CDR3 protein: CSVGKSSGTNTGELFF; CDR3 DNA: TGCAGCGTTGGGAAATCTAGCGGTACAAACACCGGGGAGCTGTTTTTT
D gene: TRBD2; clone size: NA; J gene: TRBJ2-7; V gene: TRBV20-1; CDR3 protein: CSARAWTSKDEQYF; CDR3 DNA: TGCAGTGCTAGAGCCTGGACTAGCAAGGACGAGCAGTACTTC
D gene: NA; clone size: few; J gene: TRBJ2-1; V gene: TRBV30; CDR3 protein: CAWSVLGLAHNEQFF; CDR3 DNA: TGTGCCTGGAGTGTATTAGGGCTAGCCCACAATGAGCAGTTCTTC
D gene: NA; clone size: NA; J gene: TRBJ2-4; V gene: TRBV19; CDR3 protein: CASSIYSVRAKNIQYF; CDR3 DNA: TGTGCCAGTAGCATCTACTCAGTTCGGGCCAAAAACATTCAGTACTTC
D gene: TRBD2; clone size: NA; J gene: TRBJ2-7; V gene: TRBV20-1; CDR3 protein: CSAEIAGGRAEQYF; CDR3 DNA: TGCAGTGCCGAGATAGCGGGGGGGCGCGCCGAGCAGTACTTC
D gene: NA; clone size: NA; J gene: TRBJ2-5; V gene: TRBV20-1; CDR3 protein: CSARDQLGGETQYF; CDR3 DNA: TGCAGTGCTAGAGATCAGCTGGGTGGGGAGACCCAGTACTTC
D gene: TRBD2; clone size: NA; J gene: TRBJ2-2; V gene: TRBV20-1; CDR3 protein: CSAQSGDFTGELFF; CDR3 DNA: TGCAGTGCTCAAAGCGGGGATTTCACCGGGGAGCTGTTTTTT
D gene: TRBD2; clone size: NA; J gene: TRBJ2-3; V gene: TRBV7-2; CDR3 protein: CASSFSGGAADTQYF; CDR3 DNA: TGTGCCAGCAGCTTTAGCGGGGGGGCGGCAGATACGCAGTATTTT
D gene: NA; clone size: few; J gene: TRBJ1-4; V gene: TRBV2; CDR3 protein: CASSEDLPQLFF; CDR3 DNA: TGTGCCAGCAGTGAGGACCTCCCCCAACTGTTTTTT
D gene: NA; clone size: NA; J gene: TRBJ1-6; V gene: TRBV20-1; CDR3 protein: CSARVPGGRDFSPLHF; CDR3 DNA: TGCAGTGCTAGAGTCCCGGGGGGCAGGGACTTTTCACCCCTCCACTTT
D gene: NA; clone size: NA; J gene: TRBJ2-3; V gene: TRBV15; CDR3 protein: CATSRDLGTDTQYF; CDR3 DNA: TGTGCCACCAGCAGAGATCTGGGAACAGATACGCAGTATTTT
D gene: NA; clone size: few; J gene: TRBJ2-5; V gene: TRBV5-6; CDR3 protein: CASSLDGGGGETQYF; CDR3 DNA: TGTGCCAGCAGCTTGGACGGTGGGGGCGGGGAGACCCAGTACTTC
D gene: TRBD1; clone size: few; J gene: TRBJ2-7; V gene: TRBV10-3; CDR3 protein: CATTTGDPTYEQYF; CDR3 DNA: TGTGCCACTACTACAGGGGATCCAACCTACGAGCAGTACTTC
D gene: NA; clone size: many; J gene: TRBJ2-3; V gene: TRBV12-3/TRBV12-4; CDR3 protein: CASSYSTVTDTQYF; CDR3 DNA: TGTGCCAGCAGTTATAGCACAGTGACAGATACGCAGTATTTT
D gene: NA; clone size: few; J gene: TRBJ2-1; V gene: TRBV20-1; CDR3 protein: CSPGVYNEQFF; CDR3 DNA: TGCAGTCCAGGGGTCTACAATGAGCAGTTCTTC
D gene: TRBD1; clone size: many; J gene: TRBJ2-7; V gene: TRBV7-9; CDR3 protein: CASSLVLQGVDEQYF; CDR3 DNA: TGTGCCAGCAGCTTAGTCCTGCAGGGGGTAGACGAGCAGTACTTC
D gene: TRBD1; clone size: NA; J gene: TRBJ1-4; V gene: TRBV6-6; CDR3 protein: CASRDWDSEKLFF; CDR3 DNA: TGTGCCAGCAGGGACTGGGACAGCGAAAAACTGTTTTTT
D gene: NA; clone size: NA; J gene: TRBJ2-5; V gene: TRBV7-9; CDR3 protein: CARSPRLPYQETQYF; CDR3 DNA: TGTGCCAGGAGCCCTCGGCTCCCCTACCAAGAGACCCAGTACTTC
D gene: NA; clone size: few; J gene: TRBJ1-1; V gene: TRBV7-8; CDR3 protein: CASSPHGGPRGTEAFF; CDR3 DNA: TGTGCCAGCAGCCCACACGGCGGACCACGGGGCACTGAAGCTTTCTTT
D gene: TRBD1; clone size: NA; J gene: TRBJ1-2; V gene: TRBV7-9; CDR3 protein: CASSLRQGGDGYTF; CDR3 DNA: TGTGCCAGCAGCTTAAGACAGGGGGGCGATGGCTACACCTTC
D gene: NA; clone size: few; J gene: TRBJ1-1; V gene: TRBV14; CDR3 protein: CASSQYPGITLNPTEAFF; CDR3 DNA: TGTGCCAGCAGCCAATATCCGGGGATAACCCTAAACCCCACTGAAGCTTTCTTT
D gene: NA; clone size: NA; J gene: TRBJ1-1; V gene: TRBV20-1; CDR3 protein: CSARVPGLSRNTEAFF; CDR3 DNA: TGCAGTGCTAGAGTTCCGGGCTTGTCAAGGAACACTGAAGCTTTCTTT
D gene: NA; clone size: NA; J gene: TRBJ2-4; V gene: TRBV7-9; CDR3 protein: CASSLDTFGAIQYF; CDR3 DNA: TGTGCCAGCAGCTTAGATACTTTCGGCGCCATTCAGTACTTC
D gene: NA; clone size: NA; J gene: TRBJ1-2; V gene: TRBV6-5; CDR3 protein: CASSYYQSGNYGYTF; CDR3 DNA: TGTGCCAGCAGTTACTACCAGTCAGGGAACTATGGCTACACCTTC
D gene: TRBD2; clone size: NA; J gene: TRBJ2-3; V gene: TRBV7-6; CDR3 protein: CASSLGWGGTRTDTQYF; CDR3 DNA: TGTGCCAGCAGCTTAGGGTGGGGGGGAACTCGCACAGATACGCAGTATTTT
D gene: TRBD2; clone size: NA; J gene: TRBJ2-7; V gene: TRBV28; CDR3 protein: CASSSRSSGGYEQYF; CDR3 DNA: TGTGCCAGCAGTTCGCGATCTAGCGGGGGGTACGAGCAGTACTTC
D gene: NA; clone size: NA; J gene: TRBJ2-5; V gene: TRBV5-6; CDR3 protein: CASSLGPGTYETQYF; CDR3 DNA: TGTGCCAGCAGCTTGGGCCCCGGGACATACGAGACCCAGTACTTC
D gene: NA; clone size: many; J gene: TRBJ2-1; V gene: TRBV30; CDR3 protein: CAGGTHSSYNEQFF; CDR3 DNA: TGTGCCGGAGGGACTCACAGCTCCTACAATGAGCAGTTCTTC
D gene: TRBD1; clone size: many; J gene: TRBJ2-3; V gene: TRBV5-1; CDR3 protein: CASSLNYRGDTQYF; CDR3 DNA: TGCGCCAGCAGCCTGAACTACAGGGGGGATACGCAGTATTTT
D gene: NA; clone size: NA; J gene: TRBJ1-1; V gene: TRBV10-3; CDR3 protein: CAISEVGLRTEAFF; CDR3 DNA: TGTGCCATCAGTGAGGTCGGGTTAAGGACTGAAGCTTTCTTT
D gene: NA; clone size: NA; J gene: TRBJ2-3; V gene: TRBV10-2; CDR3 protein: CASSEWGSGTDTQYF; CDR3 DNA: TGCGCCAGCAGTGAGTGGGGAAGTGGCACAGATACGCAGTATTTT
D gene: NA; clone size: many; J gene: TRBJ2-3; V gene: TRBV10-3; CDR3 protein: CAISELSGSWTDTQYF; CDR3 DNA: TGTGCCATCAGTGAATTATCCGGGAGTTGGACAGATACGCAGTATTTT